Presented here are 28 T cell receptor beta chains from one specimen sequenced in a study of T cells in Graves' hyperthyroidism and ophthalmopathy. There were TCR beta CDR3 regions amplified from RNA transcripts. The TCR CDR3 was amplified in a first-round RT-PCR using the HTBI primer set. TCRdb fed the multiplex PCR reads into MiXCR, producing one record per CDR3 protein. The profile shows fewer than 800,000 distinct CDR3 sequences, about 17% of them singletons. The sequencing input was blood. The receptor source for this set is a man between 18 and 29 years old with Graves' hyperthyroidism.

V is TRBV7-9 and J is TRBJ2-7; a possible D gene is TRBD2 (6 bases). The CDR3 is 15 residues long. CDR1 is SEHNR, CDR2 FQNEAQ, per germline (reference sequence). Trimming removed 5 bases from V and 5 bases from J, with 19 bases in between. The DNA of the CDR3 is TGTGCCAGCAGCGCGGGATGGGGGTTTAGCGACGAGCAGTACTTC. Amino acids: CASSAGWGFSDEQYF.

This clonotype was seen many times. The chain couples TRBV28 to TRBJ2-7, with 7 bases that match TRBD2. Germline values: CDR1 MDHEN, CDR2 SYDVKM. V lost 4 bases to trimming and J lost 7 bases; unmatched junction nucleotides: 10. This CDR3 is 14 amino acids long. The CDR3 is CASSSGATGGEQYF. CDR3 DNA sequence: TGTGCCAGCAGTTCCGGCGCGACGGGAGGTGAGCAGTACTTC.

This clonotype was counted ten times or more. The chain has TRBV28 and TRBJ2-1; tentative D call: TRBD1 (5 bases). Germline V gives CDR1 MDHEN, CDR2 SYDVKM. V lost 6 bases and J 2 bases, leaving 14 bases between the germline ends. This CDR3 region has 15 residues. Written as DNA, the CDR3 is TGTGCCAGCAGCCTCAGGGAAAAAGCCTACAATGAGCAGTTCTTC. This encodes CASSLREKAYNEQFF.

This clonotype was observed a few times. CDR3 sequence (DNA): TGTGCCAGCAGCAACGGACTCGGTCAGTTCTTC. Amino acids: CASSNGLGQFF. This chain uses TRBV11-3 with TRBJ2-1; D may be TRBD2 (5 bases). Germline lookup yields CDR1 SGHNT and CDR2 YENEEA. This CDR3 region has 11 residues. V gave up 5 bases and J gave up 13 bases, with 12 bases separating them.

The chain couples TRBV15 to TRBJ1-2; D unresolved. The germline CDR1 and CDR2 sequences are LNHNV and YYDKDF (reference sequence). The CDR3 covers 14 residues. V lost 1 base, J lost 4 bases, and 10 bases lay in between. This CDR3 reads CATSRGARIYGYTF. CDR3 in DNA: TGTGCCACCAGCAGAGGGGCCCGGATCTATGGCTACACCTTC.

This clonotype has just a few counts. The rearrangement joins TRBV29-1 to TRBJ2-1; D remains unclear. V dropped 5 bases and J dropped 6 bases, with 11 bases sitting between them. This CDR3 has 12 amino acids. Germline V gives CDR1 SQVTM, CDR2 ANQGSEA. CDR3 in amino acids: CSVPLTLNEQFF. For the CDR3, the DNA is TGCAGCGTTCCACTAACTCTCAATGAGCAGTTCTTC.

This clonotype was found a few times. The CDR3 DNA sequence: TGCGCCAGCAGCCAAGATTCTGGCGGGGGCGGGGAGCTGTTTTTT. This sequence encodes CASSQDSGGGGELFF. The gene calls are TRBV4-1 and TRBJ2-2; TRBD2 matches 7 bases. Losses at the gene ends were 0 bases for V and 7 bases for J; bases not matched to a gene: 5. CDR1 is MGHRA, CDR2 YSYEKL, per germline. This CDR3 region has 15 residues.

V and J are TRBV4-2 and TRBJ1-4, with 12 bases that match TRBD1. V was pared by 5 bases and J by 8 bases, with 9 bases of the junction left unmatched. Germline V lookup: CDR1 LGHNA, CDR2 YNFKEQ. The CDR3 is made up of 16 amino acids. CDR3 in amino acids: CASSVHGTGGAEKLFF. Here the CDR3 DNA reads TGTGCCAGCAGCGTCCACGGGACAGGGGGCGCCGAAAAACTGTTTTTT.

The chain links TRBV19 to TRBJ1-1; no clear D. The V end was cut by 8 bases, the J end by 5 bases, with 15 bases between. Per the germline V gene, CDR1 is LNHDA and CDR2 is SQIVND (reference sequence). This CDR3 is 13 amino acids long. The CDR3 is CASSGAWGTEAFF. For the CDR3, the DNA is TGTGCCAGTTCGGGAGCGTGGGGAACTGAAGCTTTCTTT. Together with reference TRBV19 and TRBJ1-1, the CDR3 gives the full variable domain: DGGITQSPKYLFRKEGQNVTLSCEQNLNHDAMYWYRQDPGQGLRLIYYSQIVNDFQKGDIAEGYSVSREKKESFPLTVTSAQKNPTAFYLCASSGAWGTEAFFGQGTRLTVV.

This clonotype was counted many times. The chain links TRBV19 to TRBJ2-1, with D maybe TRBD2 (5 bases). The CDR3 sequence is 17 residues long. CDR1 is LNHDA, CDR2 SQIVND, per germline (reference sequence). The V end was cut by 6 bases, the J end by 0 bases, with 18 bases between. The CDR3 DNA sequence: TGTGCCAGTAGGGACGGGGAGACGGTTCTCTCCTACAATGAGCAGTTCTTC. Residues: CASRDGETVLSYNEQFF.

This clonotype has only a few counts. The chain joins TRBV15 to TRBJ1-1; D is ambiguous. V lost 0 bases to trimming and J lost 0 bases, with 5 bases between them. CDR3 length: 14 amino acids. Germline V gives CDR1 LNHNV, CDR2 YYDKDF (reference sequence). The CDR3 is CATSRDPMNTEAFF. As DNA, the CDR3 is TGTGCCACCAGCAGAGATCCGATGAACACTGAAGCTTTCTTT.

The chain links TRBV4-3 to TRBJ2-1, with D perhaps assigned TRBD1 or TRBD2 (5 bases each). From germline, CDR1 is LGHNA and CDR2 YSLEER. V was cut by 4 bases and J by 3 bases, with 13 bases left in between. The CDR3 length is 15 residues. Here the CDR3 DNA reads TGCGCCAGCAGCCCCGGACGGGACCACTACAATGAGCAGTTCTTC. It specifies CASSPGRDHYNEQFF.

In this sample, this clonotype turned up many times. The chain joins TRBV28 to TRBJ1-1, with D unclear. The CDR3 is made up of 16 amino acids. Germline-derived CDR1 and CDR2 are MDHEN and SYDVKM. Deletions cut 5 bases from V and 0 bases from J, with 16 bases between. CDR3 in amino acids: CASSPMTTSMNTEAFF. For the CDR3, the DNA is TGTGCCAGCAGTCCGATGACCACCTCCATGAACACTGAAGCTTTCTTT.

The rearrangement joins TRBV25-1 to TRBJ2-7; TRBD1 or TRBD2 may be the D gene (5 bases each). The germline CDR1 and CDR2 sequences are MGHDK and SYGVNS. V shed 1 base and J shed 6 bases, with 16 bases lying between them. This CDR3 contains 15 residues. CDR3 residues: CASSEFRDETSEQYF. CDR3 DNA sequence: TGTGCCAGCAGTGAATTCCGGGACGAAACTTCCGAGCAGTACTTC.

This clonotype was seen many times. V gene TRBV27 combines with J gene TRBJ2-2, with D unresolved. Germline V gene data show CDR1 as MNHEY and CDR2 as SMNVEV (reference sequence). The CDR3 runs 14 residues. Between the trimmed V and J ends, which lost 6 bases and 6 bases, there was a span of 14 bases. CDR3 nucleotide sequence: TGTGCCAGCAGGAGCCAATTTGTGGCCGGGGAGCTGTTTTTT. Protein product: CASRSQFVAGELFF.

The table lists this clonotype with a few counts. This chain uses TRBV18 with TRBJ1-6, with D uncertain. CDR1 KGHSH and CDR2 LQKENI come from the germline V gene. The V and J ends lost 2 bases and 4 bases respectively, with 15 bases between them. The CDR3 covers 17 residues. CDR3 in amino acids: CASSPEGMISYNSPLHF. CDR3 nucleotides: TGTGCCAGCTCACCAGAAGGAATGATCAGTTATAATTCACCCCTCCACTTT.

This clonotype was counted ten times or more. The chain links TRBV6-2 or TRBV6-3 to TRBJ2-7, with a possible D match to TRBD2 (5 bases). V was trimmed by 4 bases and J by 7 bases, leaving 14 bases between them. CDR1 and CDR2 (germline): MNHEY, SVGEGT. The CDR3 runs to 13 residues. The CDR3 region has the DNA TGTGCCAGCAGTTTGGGCTACGGCGGGGAGCAGTACTTC. This codes for CASSLGYGGEQYF.

The rearrangement links TRBV19 to TRBJ1-5; unclear D gene. Germline CDR1 LNHDA, CDR2 SQIVND (reference sequence). Trimming stripped 4 bases from V and 11 bases from J, with 15 bases between. This CDR3 is built from 13 residues. The CDR3 protein is CASSKPLRASQHF. In DNA, the CDR3 is TGTGCCAGTAGTAAGCCACTGAGGGCATCCCAGCATTTT.

The chain couples TRBV2 to TRBJ2-5, with D tentatively TRBD1 (5 bases). CDR3 length: 15 amino acids. Trimming left V 3 bases short and J 2 bases short, with 13 bases between. Germline V lookup: CDR1 SNHLY, CDR2 FYNNEI. CDR3 bases: TGTGCCAGCAGTGATAATCTAGGGGTTCAAGAGACCCAGTACTTC. Amino acid sequence: CASSDNLGVQETQYF.

This clonotype was detected ten times or more. This sequence joins TRBV18 and TRBJ2-2; D may correspond to TRBD1 or TRBD2 (5 bases each). With 8 bases removed from V and 2 bases from J, the gap between germline ends came to 21 bases. CDR3 length: 17 amino acids. Germline V gene lookup returns CDR1 KGHSH and CDR2 LQKENI. DNA of the CDR3: TGTGCCAGCCGGGACCGCGTGTCGATTCAAAACACCGGGGAGCTGTTTTTT. As protein: CASRDRVSIQNTGELFF.

The chain uses TRBV6-1 and TRBJ1-1; D remains ambiguous. This CDR3 has 13 amino acids. Trimming stripped 7 bases from V and 3 bases from J, with 12 bases between. Germline V gene sequence: CDR1 MNHNS, CDR2 SASEGT. As DNA, the CDR3 is TGTGCCAGCACCACCAGTTGGTACACTGAAGCTTTCTTT. This translates into CASTTSWYTEAFF.

This clonotype has just a few counts. J is TRBJ1-5 and V is TRBV4-2, with D hard to call. CDR3 length equals 15 residues. V lost 0 bases and J lost 6, with 12 bases in between. CDR1 and CDR2 from the germline V gene are LGHNA and YNFKEQ. CDR3 sequence (DNA): TGTGCCAGCAGCCAAGATAACGGCGGCGGTCAGCCCCAGCATTTT. This encodes CASSQDNGGGQPQHF.

This clonotype was observed at least ten times. The chain uses TRBV28 and TRBJ1-1, with unresolved D. Trimming removed 6 bases at V and 1 base at J, with 15 bases between. The CDR3 loop spans 15 amino acids. The germline gives CDR1 MDHEN, CDR2 SYDVKM. The CDR3 spells CASSPDGKGNTEAFF. The CDR3 coding sequence is TGTGCCAGCAGCCCCGACGGGAAAGGGAACACTGAAGCTTTCTTT.

This clonotype was observed a few times. The chain recombines TRBV28 with TRBJ1-6; 7 bases are shared with TRBD1. Germline V CDR1 and CDR2: MDHEN, SYDVKM. J lost 9 bases, V lost 5 bases, and 10 bases had no gene match. This CDR3 spans 15 amino acids. The CDR3 nucleotides read TGTGCCAGCAGTCAAACAGGGGATGGAATTTCACCCCTCCACTTT. This encodes CASSQTGDGISPLHF.

This clonotype was seen ten or more times. The V and J genes are TRBV12-3 or TRBV12-4 and TRBJ2-7; 7 bases agree with TRBD1. Trimming took 6 bases from V and 1 from J; bases not matched to a gene: 9. The CDR3 consists of 15 residues. As DNA, the CDR3 is TGTGCCAGCAGCCCCGACCGGGACAGTTCCTACGAGCAGTACTTC. Its protein is CASSPDRDSSYEQYF.

The rearrangement uses TRBV15 and TRBJ2-1; TRBD2 aligns across 7 bases. Germline V lookup: CDR1 LNHNV, CDR2 YYDKDF (reference sequence). The CDR3 sequence is 17 residues long. V shed 1 base and J 2 bases; nucleotides not matched to a gene: 8. The CDR3 sequence: CATSRVPTSRPYNEQFF. The CDR3 nucleotides read TGTGCCACCAGCAGAGTCCCGACTAGCCGGCCCTACAATGAGCAGTTCTTC.

This clonotype was detected many times. The J gene is TRBJ2-6, the V gene TRBV7-3; the D is unclear. Trimming removed 5 bases from V and 5 bases from J, with 7 bases in between. Germline V gene lookup returns CDR1 SGHTA and CDR2 FQGTGA. This CDR3 has 13 amino acids. CDR3 DNA: TGTGCCAGCAGCCCCTCAAGGGCCAACGTCCTGACTTTC. Its protein is CASSPSRANVLTF.

This clonotype was found a few times. V gene TRBV7-9 combines with J gene TRBJ2-5, with 8 bases fitting TRBD2. Germline CDR1 SEHNR, CDR2 FQNEAQ (reference sequence). V trimming: 5 bases; J trimming: 2 bases; junction bases outside the gene matches: 10. There are 16 residues in the CDR3. CDR3 protein: CASSQRGLRTQETQYF. The CDR3 DNA reads TGTGCCAGCAGCCAGCGGGGGTTGCGGACACAAGAGACCCAGTACTTC.